This TCR beta chain appears in the sequencing data of a study of identical twins. Findings and caveats of the study: With abundant cord blood beta clonotypes, insertions were fewer; memory repertoires showed no such pattern.

TCRdb called the 5' RACE reads again in MiXCR, with one record for every CDR3 protein. The table has nearly 200,000 distinct CDR3 sequences, 15% to 20% seen once. As regards this clonotype: Its antigen is not identified. A read error is possible here, since a much larger clone lies one base away.

Germline V gene sequence: CDR1 SQVTM, CDR2 ANQGSEA. The CDR3 has 13 residues. The junction had 11 bases not matched to a gene; V was cut back by 6 bases and J by 9 bases. Separately, the same data were catalogued under a study of T cells expressing NK-cell markers.

The sequencing sample was made of CD8+ T cells sorted from blood. The chain combines TRBV29-1 with TRBJ1-2; the match to TRBD1 covers 9 bases. The sequence derives from a woman younger than 30 in good health. The CDR3: CSVPGQGVSCYTF. DNA of the CDR3: TGCAGCGTCCCGGGACAGGGTGTTTCTTGCTACACCTTC.